Listed below are T cell receptor beta chains from one sample, sequenced in a study of regulatory T cells in long-lasting Graves disease. TCRdb re-called the multiplex PCR reads with MiXCR, one entry per CDR3 protein. The table has around 460,000 distinct CDR3 sequences, 20% to 25% seen once; the top ten hold around 7%. The material was peripheral blood mononuclear cells (PBMCs), obtained when the disease was refractory, from a patient treated with antithyroid drugs. Every receptor here comes from a female donor with Graves disease. CDR3s include the opening cysteine and the closing phenylalanine or tryptophan. The order of the fields is clone size, D gene, V gene, J gene, CDR3 protein, CDR3 DNA. D genes are given only for firm matches. Size tells how often a clone was seen (once, few, many) or the class of an expanded clone, and some rows leave it out.

>many|.|TRBV12-3/TRBV12-4|TRBJ2-7
CASSPGMSLYEQYF
TGTGCCAGCAGTCCCGGTATGAGCCTTTACGAGCAGTACTTC
>.|.|TRBV28|TRBJ2-7
CASIPSRDFPTYEQYF
TGTGCCAGCATCCCTAGCCGGGACTTTCCAACCTACGAGCAGTACTTC
>few|TRBD2|TRBV28|TRBJ2-1
CASSLWTAGGHEQFF
TGTGCCAGCAGTCTATGGACAGCGGGGGGGCATGAGCAGTTCTTC
>few|TRBD2|TRBV9|TRBJ2-7
CASSVGTSGRIDEQYF
TGTGCCAGCAGCGTAGGGACTAGCGGGAGGATCGACGAGCAGTACTTC
>.|TRBD2|TRBV7-9|TRBJ2-7
CASRSSSGSAAYEQYF
TGTGCCAGCAGGTCCTCTAGCGGGAGTGCGGCCTACGAGCAGTACTTC
>many|TRBD1|TRBV28|TRBJ1-2
CASSVGQGANYGYTF
TGTGCCAGCAGTGTGGGACAGGGAGCTAACTATGGCTACACCTTC
>few|.|TRBV6-9|TRBJ1-5
CASSLDERPQHF
TGTGCCAGCAGTTTGGACGAGCGTCCCCAGCATTTT
>few|.|TRBV7-9|TRBJ2-7
CASSLADGRSYEQYF
TGTGCCAGCAGCTTAGCGGACGGTCGCTCCTACGAGCAGTACTTC
>many|.|TRBV5-1|TRBJ1-5
CASSLGPGTNQPQHF
TGCGCCAGCAGCTTGGGGCCCGGGACCAATCAGCCCCAGCATTTT
>many|.|TRBV12-3/TRBV12-4|TRBJ1-2
CASSFLSPNYGYTF
TGTGCCAGCAGTTTTTTGTCCCCTAACTATGGCTACACCTTC
>.|.|TRBV4-2|TRBJ2-7
CASSQDQTYEQYF
TGTGCCAGCAGCCAAGACCAAACCTACGAGCAGTACTTC
>many|TRBD1|TRBV28|TRBJ2-5
CASSTGTGRTQYF
TGTGCCAGCAGTACCGGGACAGGGAGGACCCAGTACTTC
>few|.|TRBV6-1|TRBJ2-7
CASRMTEPNLEQYF
TGTGCCAGCAGAATGACAGAGCCGAACCTCGAGCAGTACTTC
>many|.|TRBV12-3/TRBV12-4|TRBJ1-5
CASRLDLSNQPQHF
TGTGCCAGCAGATTGGACCTTAGCAATCAGCCCCAGCATTTT
>many|TRBD1|TRBV28|TRBJ1-2
CASSLGGQGFAYGYTF
TGTGCCAGCAGTTTAGGGGGACAGGGATTTGCCTATGGCTACACCTTC
>many|.|TRBV19|TRBJ1-2
CASSEYGTPDYGYTF
TGTGCCAGTAGTGAATATGGGACACCCGACTATGGCTACACCTTC
>many|.|TRBV2|TRBJ1-1
CTSGYTDTEAFF
TGTACCAGCGGGTACACCGACACTGAAGCTTTCTTT
>.|.|TRBV7-9|TRBJ1-2
CASSLGPERGYTF
TGTGCCAGCAGTCTGGGGCCGGAGCGGGGCTACACCTTC
>many|.|TRBV5-5|TRBJ2-7
CASSLDAGLGAYEQYF
TGTGCCAGCAGCTTGGACGCGGGACTGGGGGCCTACGAGCAGTACTTC
>.|.|TRBV7-3|TRBJ2-5
CASSGWEGETQYF
TGTGCCAGCAGCGGTTGGGAAGGAGAGACCCAGTACTTC
>.|.|TRBV12-3/TRBV12-4|TRBJ2-1
CASSLALNNEQFF
TGTGCCAGCAGTTTAGCGCTAAACAATGAGCAGTTCTTC
>.|TRBD1|TRBV12-3/TRBV12-4|TRBJ2-2
CASSKTGAGELFF
TGTGCCAGCAGTAAGACAGGGGCCGGGGAGCTGTTTTTT
>many|TRBD1|TRBV11-2|TRBJ1-2
CASSMGQDTGGYTF
TGTGCCAGCAGCATGGGACAGGACACTGGTGGCTACACCTTC
>many|.|TRBV19|TRBJ1-1
CASNDLLGNTEAFF
TGTGCCAGTAACGATTTACTGGGGAACACTGAAGCTTTCTTT
>few|.|TRBV6-7|TRBJ1-3
CASSYTGTCSGNTIYF
TGTGCCAGCAGTTATACCGGGACCTGCTCTGGAAACACCATATATTTT
>many|TRBD1|TRBV20-1|TRBJ2-7
CSAGGQGTYEQYF
TGCAGTGCTGGGGGACAGGGAACGTACGAGCAGTACTTC
>.|TRBD1|TRBV28|TRBJ1-3
CASRLQGKGNTIYF
TGTGCCAGCAGGTTACAGGGGAAGGGAAACACCATATATTTT
>few|.|TRBV30|TRBJ1-2
CAWSVTEVWFGYTF
TGTGCCTGGAGCGTCACAGAAGTTTGGTTTGGCTACACCTTC
>many|TRBD1|TRBV27|TRBJ1-2
CASSWGGGGYGYTF
TGTGCCAGCAGTTGGGGAGGGGGCGGCTATGGCTACACCTTC
>.|TRBD2|TRBV20-1|TRBJ2-3
CSASPGAGGLDTQYF
TGCAGTGCTAGTCCTGGGGCGGGAGGTTTAGATACGCAGTATTTT
>many|.|TRBV6-1|TRBJ1-1
CASSDPAVERTEAFF
TGTGCCAGCAGTGACCCTGCAGTTGAGCGCACTGAAGCTTTCTTT
>many|TRBD1|TRBV7-9|TRBJ2-7
CASLKGTGANEQYF
TGTGCCAGCCTAAAGGGGACAGGGGCCAACGAGCAGTACTTC
>few|.|TRBV4-1|TRBJ2-6
CASSQDGKNRANVLTF
TGCGCCAGCAGCCAAGATGGGAAAAATAGAGCCAACGTCCTGACTTTC
>.|TRBD1|TRBV27|TRBJ1-1
CASIETGGRTEAFF
TGTGCCAGCATCGAGACAGGGGGTCGTACTGAAGCTTTCTTT
>many|.|TRBV12-5|TRBJ1-1
CASAWEGVTEAFF
TGTGCTAGTGCCTGGGAAGGGGTAACTGAAGCTTTCTTT
>.|.|TRBV30|TRBJ2-7
CASVGQPSYEQYF
TGTGCCTCCGTAGGGCAGCCCTCCTACGAGCAGTACTTC
>few|.|TRBV19|TRBJ1-1
CASSLTGTSGTEAFF
TGTGCCAGTAGTTTAACCGGGACATCGGGCACTGAAGCTTTCTTT
>many|.|TRBV7-2|TRBJ2-7
CASSLARSSYEQYF
TGTGCCAGCAGCTTAGCGCGGAGCTCCTACGAGCAGTACTTC
>few|TRBD2|TRBV15|TRBJ2-1
CATSRDRLAGGPRHPNEQFF
TGTGCCACCAGCAGAGATCGACTAGCGGGAGGGCCTAGACACCCCAATGAGCAGTTCTTC
>many|.|TRBV29-1|TRBJ2-7
CSGLSHYEQYF
TGCAGCGGGCTAAGTCACTACGAGCAGTACTTC
>few|.|TRBV6-2/TRBV6-3|TRBJ2-6
CASSYSAGTGANVLTF
TGTGCCAGCAGTTACTCTGCAGGAACTGGGGCCAACGTCCTGACTTTC